This T cell receptor beta chain stems from a study of blood T cell repertoires in COVID-19. Study-wide context: In each case, the material was cDNA or gDNA derived from T cells, B-cell-depleted T cells, or PBMCs.

This CDR3 has 13 residues. V lost 8 bases, J lost 6 bases, and 15 bases lay in between. Per germline, CDR1 SGHTA and CDR2 FQGNSA. Assay: immunoSEQ multiplex PCR; the TCRdb copy retains only in-frame clones and omits some. This sample has hundreds of thousands of clones, with 90% found just once. The TCR sequence derives from a man in his fifties or sixties who had been exposed to COVID-19. The specimen was PBMCs or T cells enriched from blood (not recorded which). The chain employs TRBV7-2 and TRBJ2-3, with D perhaps TRBD2 (6 bases). As DNA, the CDR3 is TGTGCCAGCTCACCCCGGGGAGGCGATACGCAGTATTTT. Its translation: CASSPRGGDTQYF.